This TCR beta chain was captured by sequencing in a study of T-cell memory formation after mild COVID-19. A few counts support this clonotype. TCRdb re-called the 5' RACE reads with MiXCR, one entry per CDR3 protein. The data contain 150,000 to 200,000 distinct CDR3 sequences, roughly 28% of them singletons. The CDR3 totals 16 residues. V gave up 5 bases and J gave up 2 bases; unmatched junction bases: 9. CDR1 is SEHNR, CDR2 FQNEAQ, per germline (reference sequence). Source material: PBMCs or a T cell subset sorted from them (not recorded which). V gene TRBV7-9 combines with J gene TRBJ1-3; 7 bases match TRBD1. This receptor was obtained from an adult woman who had mild COVID-19 (a few samples of this study predate the infection). Cell type and time point are not known. The CDR3 DNA reads TGTGCCAGCAGCCCTATACAGGGGACGCCTGGAAACACCATATATTTT. Protein sequence: CASSPIQGTPGNTIYF.